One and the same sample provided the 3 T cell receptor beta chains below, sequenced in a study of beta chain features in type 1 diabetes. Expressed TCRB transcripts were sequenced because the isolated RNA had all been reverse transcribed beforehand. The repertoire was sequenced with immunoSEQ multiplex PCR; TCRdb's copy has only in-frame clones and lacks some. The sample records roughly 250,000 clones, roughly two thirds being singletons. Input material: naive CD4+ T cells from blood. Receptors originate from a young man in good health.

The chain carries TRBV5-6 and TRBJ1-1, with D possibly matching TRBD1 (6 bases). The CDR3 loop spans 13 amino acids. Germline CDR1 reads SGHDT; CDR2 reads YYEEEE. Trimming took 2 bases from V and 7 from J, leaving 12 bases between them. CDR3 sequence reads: CASSLRGSSEAFF. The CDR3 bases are TGTGCCAGCAGCTTAAGGGGGTCAAGTGAAGCTTTCTTT.

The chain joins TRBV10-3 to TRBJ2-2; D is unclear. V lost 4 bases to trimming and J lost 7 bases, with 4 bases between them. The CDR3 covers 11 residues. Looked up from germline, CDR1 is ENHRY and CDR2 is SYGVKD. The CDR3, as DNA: TGTGCCATCAGTGTTGTCGGGGAGCTGTTTTTT. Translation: CAISVVGELFF.

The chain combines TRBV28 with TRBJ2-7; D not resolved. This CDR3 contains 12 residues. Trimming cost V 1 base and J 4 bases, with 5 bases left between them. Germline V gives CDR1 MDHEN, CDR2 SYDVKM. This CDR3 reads CASSLSRYEQYF. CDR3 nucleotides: TGTGCCAGCAGTTTATCTCGATACGAGCAGTACTTC. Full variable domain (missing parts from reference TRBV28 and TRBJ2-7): DVKVTQSSRYLVKRTGEKVFLECVQDMDHENMFWYRQDPGLGLRLIYFSYDVKMKEKGDIPEGYSVSREKKERFSLILESASTNQTSMYLCASSLSRYEQYFGPGTRLTVT.